This T cell receptor beta chain was sequenced during a study of cytomegalovirus exposure and HLA in healthy donors. General study results and limits: In vitro testing confirmed a few CMV-associated chains as specific for CMV antigens.

Regarding this clone: Its antigen is undetermined.

The CDR3 is made up of 14 amino acids. V was pared by 8 bases and J by 7 bases, with 8 bases of the junction left unmatched. The germline CDR1 and CDR2 sequences are MNHNY and SVGAGI (reference sequence). Clones were sequenced by immunoSEQ multiplex PCR, and TCRdb holds only the in-frame ones, with some missing. In the table there are roughly 100,000 clones, about 87% of which are singletons. The sequencing input was PBMCs. The TCR comes from a woman between 18 and 30 years old in good health and CMV-seropositive. The chain links TRBV6-6 to TRBJ1-3; 10 nucleotides align to TRBD1. The DNA of the CDR3 is TGTGCCAGCTTGACAGGGGGCGAACGGAACACCATATATTTT. Amino acid sequence: CASLTGGERNTIYF.